The entry that follows covers one TCR beta chain sequence. Its antigen remains unidentified. Template material for amplifying TCR beta CDR3 regions consisted of RNA transcripts. The primer set for the first-round RT-PCR of the TCR CDR3 was HTBI. TCRdb fed the multiplex PCR reads into MiXCR, producing one record per CDR3 protein. Of more than 500,000 distinct CDR3 sequences listed, more than 15% are singletons. This sample was taken from a study of T cells in Graves' hyperthyroidism and ophthalmopathy. Study results and limitations: Onset of ophthalmopathy came a median 6.5 months after the model predicted it.

Germline CDR1 and CDR2: LNHNV and YYDKDF (reference sequence). V was trimmed by 0 bases and J by 14 bases, leaving 11 bases between them. This CDR3 comprises 12 residues. Disease duration was under 3 months in the ophthalmopathy patients, who also had a Clinical Activity Score of at least 3 and a NOSPECS grade of at least 4. The sequencing input was blood. The TCR sequence derives from a woman in her thirties with Graves' ophthalmopathy. The V gene is TRBV15, the J gene TRBJ2-1; D might be TRBD2 (7 bases). The CDR3 nucleotides are TGTGCCACCAGCAGAGATTGGGAGGGGGAGTTCTTC. Translating gives CATSRDWEGEFF. Combining the CDR3 with reference TRBV15 and TRBJ2-1 gives the whole variable domain DAMVIQNPRYQVTQFGKPVTLSCSQTLNHNVMYWYQQKSSQAPKLLFHYYDKDFNNEADTPDNFQSRRPNTSFCFLDIRSPGLGDTAMYLCATSRDWEGEFFGPGTRLTVL.